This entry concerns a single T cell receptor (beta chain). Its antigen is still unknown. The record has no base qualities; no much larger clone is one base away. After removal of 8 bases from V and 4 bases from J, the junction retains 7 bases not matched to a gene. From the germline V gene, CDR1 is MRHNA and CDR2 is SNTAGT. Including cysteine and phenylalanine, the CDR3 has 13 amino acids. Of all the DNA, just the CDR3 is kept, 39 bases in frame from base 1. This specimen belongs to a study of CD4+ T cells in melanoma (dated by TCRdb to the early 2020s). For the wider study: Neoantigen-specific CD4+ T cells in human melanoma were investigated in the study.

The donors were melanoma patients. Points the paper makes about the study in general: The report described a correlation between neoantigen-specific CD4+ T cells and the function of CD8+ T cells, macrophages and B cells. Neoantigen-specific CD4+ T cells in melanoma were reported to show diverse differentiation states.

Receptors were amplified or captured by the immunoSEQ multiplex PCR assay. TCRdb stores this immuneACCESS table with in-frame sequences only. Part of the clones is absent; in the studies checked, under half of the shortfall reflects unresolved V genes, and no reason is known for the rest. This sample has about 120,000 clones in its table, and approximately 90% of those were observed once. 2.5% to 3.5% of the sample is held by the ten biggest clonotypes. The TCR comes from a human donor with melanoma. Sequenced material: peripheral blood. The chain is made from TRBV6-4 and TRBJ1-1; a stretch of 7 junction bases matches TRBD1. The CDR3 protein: CASRGGSSTEAFF. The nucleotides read TGTGCCAGCCGAGGGGGCAGTAGCACTGAAGCTTTCTTT.